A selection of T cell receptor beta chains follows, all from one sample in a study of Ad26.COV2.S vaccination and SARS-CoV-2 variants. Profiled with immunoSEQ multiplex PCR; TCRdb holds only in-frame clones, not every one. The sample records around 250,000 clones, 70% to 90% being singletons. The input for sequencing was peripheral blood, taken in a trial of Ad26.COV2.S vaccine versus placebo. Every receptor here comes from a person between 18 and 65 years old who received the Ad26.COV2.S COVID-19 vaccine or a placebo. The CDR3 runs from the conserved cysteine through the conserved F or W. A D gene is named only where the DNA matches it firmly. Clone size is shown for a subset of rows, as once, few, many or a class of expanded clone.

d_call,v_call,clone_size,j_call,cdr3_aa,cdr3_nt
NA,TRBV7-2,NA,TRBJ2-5,CASSLSVQETQYF,TGTGCCAGCAGCTTATCAGTACAAGAGACCCAGTACTTC
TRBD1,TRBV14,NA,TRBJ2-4,CASSRDARDRQYF,TGTGCCAGCAGCCGTGACGCCCGGGACAGGCAGTACTTC
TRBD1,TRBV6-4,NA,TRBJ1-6,CASSETGGIYNSPLHF,TGTGCCAGCAGTGAAACAGGGGGAATCTATAATTCACCCCTCCACTTT
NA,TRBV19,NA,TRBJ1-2,CASSIVARSYYGYTF,TGTGCCAGTAGTATAGTGGCCCGATCTTACTATGGCTACACCTTC
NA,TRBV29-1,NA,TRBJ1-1,CSVETGVVTEAFF,TGCAGCGTTGAAACGGGGGTAGTCACTGAAGCTTTCTTT
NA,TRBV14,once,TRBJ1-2,CASTSNQGYYGYTF,TGTGCCAGCACCTCCAACCAGGGGTACTATGGCTACACCTTC
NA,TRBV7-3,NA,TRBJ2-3,CASSLTGLGTGNTDTQYF,TGTGCCAGCAGCTTAACAGGTTTGGGGACCGGTAACACAGATACGCAGTATTTT
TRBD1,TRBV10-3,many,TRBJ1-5,CAISGTGPEPQHF,TGTGCCATCAGTGGGACAGGCCCCGAGCCCCAGCATTTT
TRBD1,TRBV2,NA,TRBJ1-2,CASTLGDRANYGYTF,TGTGCCAGCACCCTGGGGGACAGGGCTAACTATGGCTACACCTTC
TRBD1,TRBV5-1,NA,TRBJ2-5,CASSLTTGGLQETQYF,TGCGCCAGCAGCTTGACGACAGGGGGCCTCCAAGAGACCCAGTACTTC
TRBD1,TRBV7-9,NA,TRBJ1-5,CASSLGGQGDQPQHF,TGTGCCAGCAGCTTAGGCGGACAGGGGGACCAGCCCCAGCATTTT
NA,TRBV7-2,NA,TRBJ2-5,CASSLGGAGRETQYF,TGTGCCAGCAGCTTAGGCGGTGCGGGGAGAGAGACCCAGTACTTC
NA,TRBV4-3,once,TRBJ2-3,CASSPGQLVDTQYF,TGCGCCAGCAGCCCCGGGCAGTTAGTAGATACGCAGTATTTT
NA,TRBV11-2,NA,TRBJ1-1,CASSLDLMGEAFF,TGTGCCAGCAGCTTAGATCTTATGGGGGAAGCTTTCTTT
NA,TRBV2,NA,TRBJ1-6,CASSARATLHF,TGTGCCAGCAGTGCAAGGGCGACCCTCCACTTT
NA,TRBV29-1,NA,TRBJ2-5,CSVSRRDFQETQYF,TGCAGCGTGTCCCGCCGAGACTTCCAAGAGACCCAGTACTTC
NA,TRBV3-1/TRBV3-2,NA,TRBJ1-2,CASSPWGATLGYTF,TGTGCCAGCAGCCCGTGGGGAGCTACCCTCGGCTACACCTTC
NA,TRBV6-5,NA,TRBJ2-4,CASSPAAKNIQYF,TGTGCCAGCAGTCCAGCAGCCAAAAACATTCAGTACTTC
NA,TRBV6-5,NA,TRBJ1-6,CASRPDGNSPLHF,TGTGCCAGCAGGCCGGACGGGAATTCACCCCTCCACTTT
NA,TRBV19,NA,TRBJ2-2,CASSWVGQKVGELFF,TGTGCCAGTAGTTGGGTCGGGCAAAAGGTCGGGGAGCTGTTTTTT
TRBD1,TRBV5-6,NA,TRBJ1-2,CASSLVGQGYGYTF,TGTGCCAGCAGCTTGGTGGGACAGGGCTATGGCTACACCTTC
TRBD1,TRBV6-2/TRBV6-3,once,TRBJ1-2,CASSYRQGYYGYTF,TGTGCCAGCAGTTACCGACAGGGTTATTATGGCTACACCTTC
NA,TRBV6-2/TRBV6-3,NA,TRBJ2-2,CASSGAGALTGELFF,TGTGCCAGCAGTGGGGCAGGGGCCCTCACCGGGGAGCTGTTTTTT
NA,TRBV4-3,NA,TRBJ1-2,CASSQDRVIGYGYTF,TGCGCCAGCAGCCAAGACAGGGTCATAGGCTATGGCTACACCTTC
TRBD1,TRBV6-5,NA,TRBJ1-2,CASSRQGSLGGYTF,TGTGCCAGCAGTCGACAGGGCTCCTTGGGTGGCTACACCTTC
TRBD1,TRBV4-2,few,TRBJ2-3,CASSPGQGQNTQYF,TGTGCCAGCAGTCCGGGACAGGGTCAAAATACGCAGTATTTT
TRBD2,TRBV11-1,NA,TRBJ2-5,CASSLGGSQQETQYF,TGTGCCAGCAGCTTGGGCGGGAGCCAACAAGAGACCCAGTACTTC
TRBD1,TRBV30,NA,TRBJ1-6,CAWSADRTGNNSPLHF,TGTGCCTGGAGTGCCGACCGGACAGGGAATAATTCACCCCTCCACTTT
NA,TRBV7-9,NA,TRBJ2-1,CASISGTVPYEQFF,TGTGCCAGCATTTCCGGGACGGTGCCTTATGAGCAGTTCTTC
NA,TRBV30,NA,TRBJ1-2,CAWSAQGTGGYTF,TGTGCCTGGAGCGCTCAGGGGACGGGGGGCTACACCTTC
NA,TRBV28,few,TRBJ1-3,CASSLLISGNTIYF,TGTGCCAGCAGTCTCCTTATCTCTGGAAACACCATATATTTT
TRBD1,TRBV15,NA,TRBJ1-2,CATSRDAGTGNGYTF,TGTGCCACCAGCAGAGATGCGGGGACAGGGAATGGCTACACCTTC
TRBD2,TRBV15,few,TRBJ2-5,CATSRSRGSYLGETQYF,TGTGCCACCAGCAGGTCGCGGGGGAGCTATTTGGGAGAGACCCAGTACTTC
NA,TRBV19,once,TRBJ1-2,CASSSFRDKAPYGYTF,TGTGCCAGTAGTTCTTTCCGGGACAAGGCTCCCTATGGCTACACCTTC
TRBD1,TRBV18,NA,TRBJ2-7,CASSPDRVRAYEQYF,TGTGCCAGCTCACCCGACAGGGTAAGAGCCTACGAGCAGTACTTC
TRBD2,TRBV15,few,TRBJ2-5,CATSRKTSGRTTGETQYF,TGTGCCACCAGCAGAAAGACTAGCGGGAGGACGACGGGGGAGACCCAGTACTTC
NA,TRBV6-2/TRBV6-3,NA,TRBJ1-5,CASSWDDTHYSNQPQHF,TGTGCCAGCAGTTGGGACGACACCCACTATAGCAATCAGCCCCAGCATTTT
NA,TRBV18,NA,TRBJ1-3,CASSRLSQTVGNTIYF,TGTGCCAGCTCACGTCTTAGCCAGACCGTCGGAAACACCATATATTTT
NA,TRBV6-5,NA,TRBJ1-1,CASSVQVLNTEAFF,TGTGCCAGCAGCGTACAGGTTTTGAACACTGAAGCTTTCTTT
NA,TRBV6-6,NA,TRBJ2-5,CASSYSKGETQYF,TGTGCCAGCAGTTACTCGAAGGGGGAGACCCAGTACTTC
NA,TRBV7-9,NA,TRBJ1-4,CASSFIGATNEKLFF,TGTGCCAGCAGCTTCATCGGGGCAACTAATGAAAAACTGTTTTTT